These 9 T cell receptor beta chains were all obtained from the same sample, sequenced in a study of shared clonotypes between healthy human individuals. Produced via immunoSEQ multiplex PCR; TCRdb's table is partial and in-frame only. The sample includes fewer than 200,000 clones, about 93% of them seen just once. The sequenced material came from naive CD4+ T cells sorted from blood. Subset given: CD45RA+ positively selected. The source of these receptors is a woman aged 25-40 years in good health.

This clone was counted between two and nine times. The CDR3 DNA reads TGTGCCAGCAGCTTAGCAGGGACCCACTACGAGCAGTACTTC. Its translation is CASSLAGTHYEQYF. The rearrangement links TRBV7-9 to TRBJ2-7; D is possibly TRBD1 or TRBD2 (5 bases each). This CDR3 is 14 amino acids long. Germline loops: CDR1 SEHNR, CDR2 FQNEAQ (reference sequence). The V and J ends lost 0 bases and 3 bases respectively, with 9 bases between them.

The J gene is TRBJ2-5, the V gene TRBV29-1; TRBD2 aligns across 7 bases. The J segment lost 5 bases and the V segment lost 7 bases, leaving 7 bases of the junction unmatched. Germline CDR1 SQVTM, CDR2 ANQGSEA. CDR3 length: 12 amino acids. Written as DNA, the CDR3 is TGCAGCGGTCGGACTAGTTTCGAGACCCAGTACTTC. This codes for CSGRTSFETQYF.

The sample holds one count of this clone. V usage is TRBV9 and J usage is TRBJ2-7; 10 bases match TRBD1. V was pared by 4 bases and J by 7 bases, with 14 bases of the junction left unmatched. Germline assignment: CDR1 SGDLS and CDR2 YYNGEE. This CDR3 is 16 amino acids long. The CDR3 spells CASSSMAGTGAREQYF. The CDR3 bases are TGTGCCAGCAGCTCCATGGCCGGGACAGGGGCTCGGGAGCAGTACTTC.

The chain carries TRBV28 and TRBJ2-3; either TRBD1 or TRBD2 may supply D (6 bases each). In germline, CDR1 is MDHEN, CDR2 SYDVKM. This CDR3 region has 15 residues. The V end was cut by 5 bases, the J end by 0 bases, with 12 bases between. As DNA, the CDR3 is TGTGCCAGCAGTCGTACAGGGACTAGCACAGATACGCAGTATTTT. Translated: CASSRTGTSTDTQYF.

This clone was seen once. V usage is TRBV28 and J usage is TRBJ1-2; no firm D call. Germline assignment: CDR1 MDHEN and CDR2 SYDVKM. The CDR3 has 14 amino acids. Trimming shortened V by 5 bases and J by 8 bases, and 18 bases separated the two germline ends. The CDR3 is CASSLTHGRSGYTF. CDR3 bases: TGTGCCAGCAGTCTCACCCACGGACGGAGCGGCTACACCTTC.

J is TRBJ1-2 and V is TRBV5-1; D is unclear. Trimming removed 3 bases at V and 4 bases at J, with 13 bases between. The CDR3 runs 14 residues. The germline CDR1 and CDR2 sequences are SGHRS and YFSETQ. CDR3 nucleotide sequence: TGCGCCAGCAGCTCGCTAGACGGGCTCTATGGCTACACCTTC. Amino acid sequence: CASSSLDGLYGYTF.

This chain's CDR3 is CASSPGDGYEQYF. The CDR3 region has the DNA TGTGCCAGCAGCCCGGGGGACGGCTACGAGCAGTACTTC. The chain employs TRBV7-9 and TRBJ2-7, with D perhaps matching TRBD2 (6 bases). The germline V and J ends were trimmed by 5 bases and 3 bases, with 11 bases remaining between them. The germline V gene has CDR1 SEHNR and CDR2 FQNEAQ (reference sequence). There are 13 residues in the CDR3.

This chain uses TRBV15 with TRBJ2-7; 8 bases agree with TRBD2. There are 15 residues in the CDR3. J gave up 3 bases and V 3 bases, and 7 bases lay outside the gene matches. The germline V gene encodes CDR1 LNHNV and CDR2 YYDKDF (reference sequence). The chain's CDR3 is CATSRGGSGSYEQYF. CDR3 bases: TGTGCCACCAGCAGGGGGGGGAGCGGGAGCTACGAGCAGTACTTC.

This rearrangement joins TRBV19 to TRBJ2-3; D gene uncertain. The germline V gene encodes CDR1 LNHDA and CDR2 SQIVND (reference sequence). CDR3 length equals 15 residues. The ends were cut back, 3 bases at V and 2 bases at J, with 12 bases in the middle. The CDR3 sequence: CASSIGVGHTDTQYF. In nucleotides, the CDR3 is TGTGCCAGTAGTATTGGGGTAGGGCACACAGATACGCAGTATTTT.